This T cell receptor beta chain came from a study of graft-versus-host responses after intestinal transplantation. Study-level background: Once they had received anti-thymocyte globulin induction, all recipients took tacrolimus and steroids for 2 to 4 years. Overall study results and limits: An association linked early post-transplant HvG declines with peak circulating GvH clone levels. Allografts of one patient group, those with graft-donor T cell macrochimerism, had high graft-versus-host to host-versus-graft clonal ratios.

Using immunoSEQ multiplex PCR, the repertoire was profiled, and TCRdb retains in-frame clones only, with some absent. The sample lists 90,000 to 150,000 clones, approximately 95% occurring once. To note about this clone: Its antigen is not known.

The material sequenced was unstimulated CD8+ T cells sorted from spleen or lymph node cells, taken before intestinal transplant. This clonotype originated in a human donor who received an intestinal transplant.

CDR3 coding DNA: TGTGCCAGCAGTCCCTTTTCGGCAGATACGCAGTATTTT. Its translation is CASSPFSADTQYF. V usage is TRBV27 and J usage is TRBJ2-3, with D unclear. V lost 5 bases to trimming and J lost 4 bases, with 10 bases between them. Germline CDR1 reads MNHEY; CDR2 reads SMNVEV (reference sequence). This CDR3 comprises 13 residues.